This TCR beta chain was documented in a study of neurological immune-mediated disorders. The germline CDR1 and CDR2 sequences are SSHAT and FNYEAQ (reference sequence). V lost 2 bases and J 6 bases, leaving 11 bases between the germline ends. The CDR3 extends over 14 amino acids. Unsorted libraries were prepared from 2 million PBMCs that had been stored at -80 C. Every sequencing run drew on 15-18 subjects and yielded over 200 million TCR-beta sequences. MiXCR, applied by TCRdb to the 5' RACE reads, yields one record per CDR3 protein. In the table there are about 74,000 distinct CDR3 sequences, around 5.5% of which are singletons. This clonotype was seen more than once but under ten times. The antigen is undetermined. Study-wide results and limits: Multiple sclerosis patients had less TCR clonal expansion than even healthy controls, unlike HTLV-1-associated myelopathy.

V gene TRBV7-7 combines with J gene TRBJ2-1, with D possibly TRBD2 on 6 matching bases. The sequence derives from a man aged 18 to 29 with multiple sclerosis. The sample consisted of PBMCs. The CDR3 nucleotides read TGTGCCAGCAGCTTATCCGGGAGAACCAATGAGCAGTTCTTC. This translates into CASSLSGRTNEQFF.